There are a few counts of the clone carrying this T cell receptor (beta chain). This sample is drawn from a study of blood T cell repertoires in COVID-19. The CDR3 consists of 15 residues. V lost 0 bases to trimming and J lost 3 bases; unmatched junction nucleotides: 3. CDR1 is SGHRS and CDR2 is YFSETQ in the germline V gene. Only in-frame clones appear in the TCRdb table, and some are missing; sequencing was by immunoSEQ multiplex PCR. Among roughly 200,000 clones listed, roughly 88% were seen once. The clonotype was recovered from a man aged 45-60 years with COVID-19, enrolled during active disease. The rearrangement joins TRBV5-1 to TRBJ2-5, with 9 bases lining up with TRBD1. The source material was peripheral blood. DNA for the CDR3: TGCGCCAGCAGCTTGGCCGGGACAGGGAAAGAGACCCAGTACTTC. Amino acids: CASSLAGTGKETQYF.